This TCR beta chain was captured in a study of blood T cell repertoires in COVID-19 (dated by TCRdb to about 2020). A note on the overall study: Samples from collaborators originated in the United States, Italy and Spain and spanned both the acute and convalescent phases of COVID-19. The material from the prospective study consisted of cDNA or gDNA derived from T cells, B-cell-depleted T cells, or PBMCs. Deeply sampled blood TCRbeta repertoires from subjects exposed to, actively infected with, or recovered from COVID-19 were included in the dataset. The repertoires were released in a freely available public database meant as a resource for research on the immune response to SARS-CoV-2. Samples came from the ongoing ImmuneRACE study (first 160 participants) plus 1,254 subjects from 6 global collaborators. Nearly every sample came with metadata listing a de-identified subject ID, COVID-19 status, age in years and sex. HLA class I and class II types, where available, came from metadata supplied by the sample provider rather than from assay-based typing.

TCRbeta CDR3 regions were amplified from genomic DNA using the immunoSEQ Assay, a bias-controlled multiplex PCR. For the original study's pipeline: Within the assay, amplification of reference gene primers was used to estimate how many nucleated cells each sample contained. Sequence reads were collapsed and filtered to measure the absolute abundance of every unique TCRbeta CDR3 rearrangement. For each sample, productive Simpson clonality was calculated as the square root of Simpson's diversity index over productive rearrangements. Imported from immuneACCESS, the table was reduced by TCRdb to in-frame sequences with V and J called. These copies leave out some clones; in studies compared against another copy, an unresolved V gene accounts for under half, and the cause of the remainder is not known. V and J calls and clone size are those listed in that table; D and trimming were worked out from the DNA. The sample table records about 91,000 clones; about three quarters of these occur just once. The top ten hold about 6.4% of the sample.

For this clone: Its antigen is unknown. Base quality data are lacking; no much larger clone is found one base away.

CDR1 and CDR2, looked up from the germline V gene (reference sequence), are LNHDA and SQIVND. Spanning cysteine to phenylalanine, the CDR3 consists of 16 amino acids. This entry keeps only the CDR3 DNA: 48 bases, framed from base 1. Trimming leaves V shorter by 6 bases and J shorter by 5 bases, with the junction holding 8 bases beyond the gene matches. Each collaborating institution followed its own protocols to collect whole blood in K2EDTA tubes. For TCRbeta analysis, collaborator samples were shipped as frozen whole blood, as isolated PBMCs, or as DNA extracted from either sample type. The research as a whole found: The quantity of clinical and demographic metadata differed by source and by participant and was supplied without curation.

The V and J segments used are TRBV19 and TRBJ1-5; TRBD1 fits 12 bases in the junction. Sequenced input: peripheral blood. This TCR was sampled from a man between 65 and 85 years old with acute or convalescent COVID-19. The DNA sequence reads TGTGCCAGTAGATTTCGGGACAGGGGGCTTGATCAGCCCCAGCATTTT. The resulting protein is CASRFRDRGLDQPQHF.